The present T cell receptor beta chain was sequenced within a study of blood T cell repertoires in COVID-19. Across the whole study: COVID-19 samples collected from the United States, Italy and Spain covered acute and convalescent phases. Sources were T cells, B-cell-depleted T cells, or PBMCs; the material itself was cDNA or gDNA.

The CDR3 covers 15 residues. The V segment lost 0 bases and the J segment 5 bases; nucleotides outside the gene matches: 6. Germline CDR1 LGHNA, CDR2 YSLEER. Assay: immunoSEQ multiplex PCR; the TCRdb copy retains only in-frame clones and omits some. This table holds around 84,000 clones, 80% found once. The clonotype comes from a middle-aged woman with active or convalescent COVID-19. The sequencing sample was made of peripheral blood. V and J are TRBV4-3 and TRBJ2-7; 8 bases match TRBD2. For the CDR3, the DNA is TGCGCCAGCAGCCAAGATCTGACTAGCGCCCACGAGCAGTACTTC. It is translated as CASSQDLTSAHEQYF.